The 2 T cell receptor beta chains reported below all come from one sample, sequenced in a study of T-cell memory formation after mild COVID-19. TCRdb re-called the 5' RACE reads with MiXCR, one entry per CDR3 protein. The profile shows about 270,000 distinct CDR3 sequences, 15% of them singletons. The sequencing sample was made of PBMCs or a T cell subset sorted from them (not recorded which). These receptors all come from an adult woman who had mild COVID-19 (a few samples of this study predate the infection). Cell type and time point are not known.

This chain joins TRBV5-6 and TRBJ2-1; the D gene is possibly TRBD1 (6 bases). Germline-derived CDR1 and CDR2 are SGHDT and YYEEEE. Trimming left V 3 bases short and J 4 bases short, with 8 bases between. The CDR3 extends over 13 amino acids. The CDR3 region is CASSSDSYNEQFF. The CDR3 DNA sequence: TGTGCCAGCAGCTCGGACAGTTACAATGAGCAGTTCTTC.

The V call is TRBV6-1, the J call TRBJ2-7; no reliable D call. The germline V and J ends were trimmed by 3 bases and 5 bases, with 11 bases remaining between them. This CDR3 is built from 13 residues. Germline-derived CDR1 and CDR2 are MNHNS and SASEGT. CDR3 nucleotides: TGTGCCAGCAGTGACCAGCCAGTCGACGAGCAGTACTTC. It codes for CASSDQPVDEQYF.